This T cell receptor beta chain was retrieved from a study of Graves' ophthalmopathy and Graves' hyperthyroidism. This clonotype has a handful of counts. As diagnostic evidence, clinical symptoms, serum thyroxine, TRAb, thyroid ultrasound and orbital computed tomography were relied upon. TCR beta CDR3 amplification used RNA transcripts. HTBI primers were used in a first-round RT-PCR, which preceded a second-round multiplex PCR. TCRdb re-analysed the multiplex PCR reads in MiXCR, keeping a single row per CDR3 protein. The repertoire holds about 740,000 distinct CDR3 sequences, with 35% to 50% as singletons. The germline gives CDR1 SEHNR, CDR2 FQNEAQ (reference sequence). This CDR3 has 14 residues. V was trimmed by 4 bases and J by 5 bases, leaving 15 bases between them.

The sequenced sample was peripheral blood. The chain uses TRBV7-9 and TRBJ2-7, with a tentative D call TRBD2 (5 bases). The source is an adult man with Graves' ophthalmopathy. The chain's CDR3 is CASSSRGSGDEQYF. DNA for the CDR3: TGTGCCAGCAGCTCCCGGGGATCGGGCGACGAGCAGTACTTC.